The entry that follows covers one T cell receptor (beta chain) sequence. Its antigen is not identified. Looked up from germline, CDR1 is MDHEN and CDR2 is SYDVKM. The CDR3 contains 16 residues. The ends lost 6 bases at V and 2 bases at J; junction bases unmatched: 10. Time point described: persistent/refractory GD, antithyroid drugs over 5 years with positive TRAb. RNA from PBMCs was the source of the TCR library. HTBI primers from iRepertoire and Arm-PCR of CDR3 regions yielded the TCR beta libraries. Original processing notes: The samples yielded roughly 64 TRBV and around 14 TRBJ segments. TCRdb analysed the multiplex PCR reads with MiXCR anew, one entry per CDR3 protein. TCRdb, not the authors, supplied the V and J calls. The sample records around 460,000 distinct CDR3 sequences, 22% being singletons. These data originate in a study of regulatory T cells in long-lasting Graves disease. The study's findings and limits: Newly diagnosed disease favored TRBV20-1 and TRBJ2-1 over persistent disease.

The origin of this receptor is a female donor with Graves disease. The V gene is TRBV28, the J gene TRBJ1-1, with TRBD1 identical over 9 bases. The sample consisted of peripheral blood mononuclear cells (PBMCs), taken when the disease was refractory, from a patient treated with antithyroid drugs. CDR3 in DNA: TGTGCCAGCAGGTCTTCTCCGGGACAGGGAAACACTGAAGCTTTCTTT. It yields the protein CASRSSPGQGNTEAFF.